This is a list of T cell receptor beta chains from one sample in a study of vaccination effects on CD4 cells after COVID-19. Which antigens these TCRs recognize remains unknown. Here immunoSEQ multiplex PCR was the method, and the copy in TCRdb shows in-frame clones only, minus some. The repertoire includes approximately 47,000 clones, about three quarters of them detected once, and 10% to 15% sits in the top ten. Material: CD4+ T cells from PBMCs cultured without peptide, obtained before COVID-19 vaccination. These TCRs come from a human donor who had a prior SARS-CoV-2 infection. Both conserved end residues are part of each CDR3. A D gene is named only where the DNA matches it firmly. Only some rows state a clone size, as once, few, many or a class for expanded clones.

>TRBV11-2|TRBJ1-1|NA|once
CASSRQIATTEAFF
TGTGCCAGCAGCCGGCAGATAGCGACCACTGAAGCTTTCTTT
>TRBV18|TRBJ2-1|TRBD2|few
CASKLAASSYNEQFF
TGTGCCAGCAAACTAGCGGCAAGCTCCTACAATGAGCAGTTCTTC
>TRBV4-2|TRBJ2-3|NA|NA
CASSKKGVAVDTDTQYF
TGTGCCAGCAGCAAGAAAGGCGTAGCGGTGGACACAGATACGCAGTATTTT
>TRBV28|TRBJ2-5|NA|NA
CASSYGGSQETQYF
TGTGCCAGCAGTTACGGGGGATCTCAAGAGACCCAGTACTTC
>TRBV13|TRBJ1-5|TRBD1|NA
CASSLRRDSFNQPQHF
TGTGCCAGCAGCTTAAGGCGGGACAGCTTCAATCAGCCCCAGCATTTT
>TRBV7-2|TRBJ2-2|NA|NA
CASSPGLNTGELFF
TGTGCCAGCAGCCCCGGACTTAACACCGGGGAGCTGTTTTTT
>TRBV4-2|TRBJ2-5|TRBD2|NA
CASSQEFGRWAEETQYF
TGTGCCAGCAGCCAAGAGTTCGGGAGGTGGGCAGAAGAGACCCAGTACTTC
>TRBV9|TRBJ2-3|NA|NA
CASSVTGTDTQYF
TGTGCCAGCAGCGTGACAGGCACAGATACGCAGTATTTT
>TRBV27|TRBJ2-2|TRBD1|NA
CASSPRTGITGELFF
TGTGCCAGCAGTCCAAGGACAGGGATCACCGGGGAGCTGTTTTTT
>TRBV7-3|TRBJ1-6|NA|NA
CASRLGPENSPLHF
TGTGCCAGCCGTCTAGGGCCGGAGAATTCACCCCTCCACTTT
>TRBV2|TRBJ2-2|TRBD2|few
CASSRRETGELFF
TGTGCCAGCAGTCGGCGGGAGACCGGGGAGCTGTTTTTT
>TRBV11-3|TRBJ2-7|NA|NA
CASSLDRDAQYF
TGTGCCAGCAGCTTAGATCGTGACGCGCAGTACTTC
>TRBV2|TRBJ2-1|TRBD2|NA
CASSLLAGGFRGGEQFF
TGTGCCAGCAGCCTCTTAGCGGGAGGGTTTCGGGGCGGTGAGCAGTTCTTC
>TRBV25-1|TRBJ1-4|TRBD1|NA
CASRDRVVEKLFF
TGTGCCAGCAGGGACAGGGTTGTTGAAAAACTGTTTTTT
>TRBV13|TRBJ2-5|NA|NA
CASTHRRETQYF
TGTGCCAGCACCCACAGGAGGGAGACCCAGTACTTC
>TRBV11-3|TRBJ1-6|NA|NA
CASSLDLDSPLHF
TGTGCCAGCAGCTTAGATCTCGATTCACCCCTCCACTTT
>TRBV21-1|TRBJ1-5|NA|NA
CASSPGKGCGQPQHF
TGTGCCAGCAGTCCGGGTAAGGGGTGCGGTCAGCCCCAGCATTTT
>TRBV28|TRBJ2-7|TRBD1|NA
CASSQPGQGNEQYF
TGTGCCAGCAGTCAACCGGGACAGGGGAACGAGCAGTACTTC
>TRBV2|TRBJ2-5|NA|NA
CASSQDSPQETQYF
TGTGCCAGCAGTCAGGACAGCCCCCAAGAGACCCAGTACTTC
>TRBV11-3|TRBJ1-1|NA|NA
CASSLRSVAEAFF
TGTGCCAGCAGCTTACGGTCAGTCGCTGAAGCTTTCTTT
>TRBV29-1|TRBJ2-7|NA|once
CSVAFRGTYEQYF
TGCAGCGTTGCTTTTAGGGGGACCTACGAGCAGTACTTC
>TRBV9|TRBJ1-2|TRBD1|NA
CASSPRQGQGYGYTF
TGTGCCAGCAGCCCACGACAAGGACAGGGCTATGGCTACACCTTC
>TRBV24-1|TRBJ2-5|TRBD1|NA
CATSTRSRQGVRETQYF
TGTGCCACCAGCACTCGTTCCAGACAGGGGGTGAGAGAGACCCAGTACTTC
>TRBV9|TRBJ2-6|NA|few
CASSVVVRFPSGANVLTF
TGTGCCAGCAGCGTAGTTGTCAGGTTTCCTTCTGGGGCCAACGTCCTGACTTTC
>TRBV19|TRBJ1-3|NA|once
CASSRGYSGNTIYF
TGTGCCAGTAGTAGGGGGTATTCTGGAAACACCATATATTTT
>TRBV7-3|TRBJ2-3|NA|few
CASSLAFGDTQYF
TGTGCCAGCAGCTTGGCCTTCGGAGATACGCAGTATTTT
>TRBV5-8|TRBJ1-1|NA|once
CASSPQGMNTEAFF
TGTGCCAGCAGCCCACAGGGTATGAACACTGAAGCTTTCTTT